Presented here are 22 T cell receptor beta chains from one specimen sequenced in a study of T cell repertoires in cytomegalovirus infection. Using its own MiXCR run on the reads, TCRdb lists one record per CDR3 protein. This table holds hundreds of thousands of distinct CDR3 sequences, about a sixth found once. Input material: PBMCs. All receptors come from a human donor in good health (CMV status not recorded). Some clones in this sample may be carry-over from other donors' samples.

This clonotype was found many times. Here the CDR3 DNA reads TGTGCCATCAGTGAGTTCGGACAGGACAATGAGCAGTTCTTC. Translated: CAISEFGQDNEQFF. The chain employs TRBV10-3 and TRBJ2-1; 7 positions match TRBD1. Germline CDR1 ENHRY, CDR2 SYGVKD. The junction had 2 bases not matched to a gene; V was cut back by 1 base and J by 5 bases. This CDR3 spans 14 amino acids.

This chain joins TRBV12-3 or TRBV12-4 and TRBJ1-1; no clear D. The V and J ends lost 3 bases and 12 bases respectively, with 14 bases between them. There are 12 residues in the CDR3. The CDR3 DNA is TGTGCCAGCAGTTTCTCAATCGGGGTTCCTTTCTTT. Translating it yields CASSFSIGVPFF.

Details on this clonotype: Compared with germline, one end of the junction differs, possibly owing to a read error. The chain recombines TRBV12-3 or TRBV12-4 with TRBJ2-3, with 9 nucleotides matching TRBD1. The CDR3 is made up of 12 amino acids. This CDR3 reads CASIRIGTGMNF. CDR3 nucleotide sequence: TGTGCCAGCATTAGGATAGGGACAGGGATGAATTTT.

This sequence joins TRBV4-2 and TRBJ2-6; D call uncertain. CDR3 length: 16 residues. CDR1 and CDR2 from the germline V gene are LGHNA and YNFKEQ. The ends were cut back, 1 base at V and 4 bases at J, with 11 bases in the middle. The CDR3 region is CASSQGEYYGANVLTF. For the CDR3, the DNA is TGTGCCAGCAGCCAAGGTGAATATTACGGGGCCAACGTCCTGACTTTC.

CDR3 in amino acids: CASGQADGNQPQHF. CDR3 DNA: TGTGCCAGCGGACAGGCGGATGGCAATCAGCCCCAGCATTTT. This chain connects TRBV12-3 or TRBV12-4 to TRBJ1-5, with TRBD1 matching over 7 bases. The CDR3 is made up of 14 amino acids. V gave up 8 bases and J gave up 2 bases; unmatched junction bases: 6.

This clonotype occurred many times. The CDR3 sequence: CASSLQGGGGYTF. The CDR3 region has the DNA TGTGCCAGCAGCTTACAGGGCGGTGGCGGCTACACCTTC. The gene calls are TRBV7-3 and TRBJ1-2, with D tentatively TRBD1 (5 bases). Germline V CDR1 and CDR2: SGHTA, FQGTGA. V was shortened by 2 bases and J by 8 bases, with 12 bases between the two germline ends. There are 13 residues in the CDR3.

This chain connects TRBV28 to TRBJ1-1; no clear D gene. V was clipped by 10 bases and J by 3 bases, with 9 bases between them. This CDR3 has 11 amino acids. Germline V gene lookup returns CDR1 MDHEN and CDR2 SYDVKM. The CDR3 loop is CATRGYTEAFF. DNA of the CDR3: TGTGCCACCCGAGGGTACACTGAAGCTTTCTTT.

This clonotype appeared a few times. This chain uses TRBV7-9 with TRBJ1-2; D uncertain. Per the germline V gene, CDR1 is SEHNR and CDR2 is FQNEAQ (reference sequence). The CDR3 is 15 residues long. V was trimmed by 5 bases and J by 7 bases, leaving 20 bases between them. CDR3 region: CASSPSGRVGFGYTF. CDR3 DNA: TGTGCCAGCAGCCCTTCCGGCCGGGTGGGATTTGGCTACACCTTC.

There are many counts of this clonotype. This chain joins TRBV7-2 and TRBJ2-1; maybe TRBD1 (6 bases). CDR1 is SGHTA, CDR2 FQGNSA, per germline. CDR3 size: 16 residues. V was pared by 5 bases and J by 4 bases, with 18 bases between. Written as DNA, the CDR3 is TGTGCCAGCAGCCCGACGACAGGAATGGGGTACAATGAGCAGTTCTTC. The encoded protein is CASSPTTGMGYNEQFF. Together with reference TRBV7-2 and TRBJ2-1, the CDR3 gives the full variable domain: GAGVSQSPSNKVTEKGKDVELRCDPISGHTALYWYRQSLGQGLEFLIYFQGNSAPDKSGLPSDRFSAERTGGSVSTLTIQRTQQEDSAVYLCASSPTTGMGYNEQFFGPGTRLTVL.

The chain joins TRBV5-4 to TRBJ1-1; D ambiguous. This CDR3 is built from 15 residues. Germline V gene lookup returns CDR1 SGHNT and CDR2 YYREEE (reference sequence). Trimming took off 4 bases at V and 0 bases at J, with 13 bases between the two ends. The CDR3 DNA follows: TGTGCCAGCAGCCGGGAATTTAGGGTGAACACTGAAGCTTTCTTT. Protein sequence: CASSREFRVNTEAFF.

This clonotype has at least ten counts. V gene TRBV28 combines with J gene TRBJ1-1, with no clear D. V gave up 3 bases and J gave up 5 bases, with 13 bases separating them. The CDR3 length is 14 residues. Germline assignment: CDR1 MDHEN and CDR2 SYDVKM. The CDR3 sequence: CASSFSQVSTEAFF. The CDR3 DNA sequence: TGTGCCAGCAGTTTTTCGCAGGTTTCGACTGAAGCTTTCTTT.

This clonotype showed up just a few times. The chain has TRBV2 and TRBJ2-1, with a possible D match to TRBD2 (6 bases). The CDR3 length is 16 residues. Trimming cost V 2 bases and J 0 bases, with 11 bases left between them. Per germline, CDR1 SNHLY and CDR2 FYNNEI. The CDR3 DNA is TGTGCCAGCAGTGAATTTCGGGGGTCCTCCTACAATGAGCAGTTCTTC. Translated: CASSEFRGSSYNEQFF.

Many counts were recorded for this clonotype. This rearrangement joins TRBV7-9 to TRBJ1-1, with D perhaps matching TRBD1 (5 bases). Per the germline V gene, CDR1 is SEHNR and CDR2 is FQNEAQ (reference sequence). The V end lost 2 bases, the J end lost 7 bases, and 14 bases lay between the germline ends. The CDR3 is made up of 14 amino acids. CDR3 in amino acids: CASSLRGEVNEAFF. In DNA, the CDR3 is TGTGCCAGCAGCTTACGGGGGGAGGTTAATGAAGCTTTCTTT.

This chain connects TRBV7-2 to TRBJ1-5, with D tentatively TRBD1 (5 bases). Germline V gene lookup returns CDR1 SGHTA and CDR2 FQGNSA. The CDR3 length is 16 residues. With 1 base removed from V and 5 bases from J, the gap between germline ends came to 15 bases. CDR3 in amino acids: CASSLGGGRADQPQHF. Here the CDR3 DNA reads TGTGCCAGCAGCTTAGGGGGTGGCAGGGCGGATCAGCCCCAGCATTTT.

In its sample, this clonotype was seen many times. Here the CDR3 reads CASSSHSSYEQYF. CDR3 DNA sequence: TGTGCCAGCAGCTCCCATAGCTCCTACGAGCAGTACTTC. The chain has TRBV7-2 and TRBJ2-7, with unresolved D. Trimming shortened V by 4 bases and J by 0 bases, and 7 bases separated the two germline ends. In germline, CDR1 is SGHTA, CDR2 FQGNSA. The CDR3 runs to 13 residues.

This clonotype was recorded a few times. The CDR3 DNA is TGTGCCAGCAGTGAAGTATACAGAGTTGTAGGCTACACCTTC. It codes for CASSEVYRVVGYTF. J is TRBJ1-2 and V is TRBV6-1; D is ambiguous. Germline lookup yields CDR1 MNHNS and CDR2 SASEGT. The CDR3 is made up of 14 amino acids. The V end was cut by 1 base, the J end by 8 bases, with 14 bases between.

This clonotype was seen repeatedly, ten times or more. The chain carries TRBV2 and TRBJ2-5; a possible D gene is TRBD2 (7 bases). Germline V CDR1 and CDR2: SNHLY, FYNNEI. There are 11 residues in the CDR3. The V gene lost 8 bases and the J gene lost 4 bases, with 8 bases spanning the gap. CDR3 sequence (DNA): TGTGCCAGCGGGGGGGCAGAGACCCAGTACTTC. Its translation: CASGGAETQYF.

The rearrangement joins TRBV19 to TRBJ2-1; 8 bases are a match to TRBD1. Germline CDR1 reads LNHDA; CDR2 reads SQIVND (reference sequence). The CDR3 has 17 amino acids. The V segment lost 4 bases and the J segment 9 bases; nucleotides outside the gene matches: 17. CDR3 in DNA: TGTGCCAGTAGTACAACCCGAGCCGGGACAGGATTGGGTGAGCAGTTCTTC. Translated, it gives CASSTTRAGTGLGEQFF.

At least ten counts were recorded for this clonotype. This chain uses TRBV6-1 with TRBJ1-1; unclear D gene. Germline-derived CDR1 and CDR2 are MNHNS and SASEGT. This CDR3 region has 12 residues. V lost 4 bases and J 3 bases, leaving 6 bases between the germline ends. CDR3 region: CASSVEDTEAFF. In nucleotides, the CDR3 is TGTGCCAGCAGTGTAGAGGACACTGAAGCTTTCTTT.

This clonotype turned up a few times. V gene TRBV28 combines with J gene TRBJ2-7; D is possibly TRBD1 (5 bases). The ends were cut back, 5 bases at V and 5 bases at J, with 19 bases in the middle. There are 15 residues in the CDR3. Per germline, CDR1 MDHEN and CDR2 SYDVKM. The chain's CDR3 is CASSPLTQGPNEQYF. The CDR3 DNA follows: TGTGCCAGCAGTCCCCTAACCCAGGGTCCCAACGAGCAGTACTTC.

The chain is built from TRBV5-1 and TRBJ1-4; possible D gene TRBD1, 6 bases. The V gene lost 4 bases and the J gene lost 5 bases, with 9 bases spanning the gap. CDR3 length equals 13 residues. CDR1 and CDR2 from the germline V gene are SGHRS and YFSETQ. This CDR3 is CASSKDSNEKLFF. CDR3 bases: TGCGCCAGCAGCAAGGACAGCAATGAAAAACTGTTTTTT.

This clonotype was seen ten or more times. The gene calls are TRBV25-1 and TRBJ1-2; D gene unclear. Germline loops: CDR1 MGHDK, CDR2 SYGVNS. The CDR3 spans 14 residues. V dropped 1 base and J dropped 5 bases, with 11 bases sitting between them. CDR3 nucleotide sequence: TGTGCCAGCAGTGAATGGGTTGAGGCGTATGGCTACACCTTC. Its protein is CASSEWVEAYGYTF.